This T cell receptor beta chain was obtained from a study of blood T cell repertoires in COVID-19. Overall study context: From T cells, B-cell-depleted T cells, or PBMCs came the material, which was cDNA or gDNA.

In assigning cohorts, the study relied on participant-reported clinical history. Data came from immunoSEQ multiplex PCR; TCRdb stores just in-frame clones and leaves some out. Of about 370,000 clones listed, 85% to 90% were seen once; the top ten hold approximately 1%. CDR1 and CDR2 from the germline V gene are SNHLY and FYNNEI. The CDR3 sequence is 15 residues long. Germline trimming cut 7 bases from V and 10 bases from J; bases unmatched to any gene: 13. This TCR was sampled from a man aged 18 to 35 who had recovered from COVID-19. The chain is built from TRBV2 and TRBJ2-1; TRBD2 matches at 10 bases. The sample consisted of PBMCs or T cells enriched from blood (not recorded which). CDR3 residues: CASMSSSGGAGEQFF. Here the CDR3 DNA reads TGTGCCAGCATGTCTTCCAGCGGGGGGGCGGGGGAGCAGTTCTTC.